Reported below is one T cell receptor (beta chain). Its antigen is still unknown. The data belong to a study of T cells in Graves' hyperthyroidism and ophthalmopathy. Study-wide results and caveats: Most clonotypes expanded in thyroid above 0.001 were likewise present in blood.

This CDR3 region has 15 residues. The junction had 4 bases not matched to a gene; V was cut back by 2 bases and J by 3 bases. Germline assignment: CDR1 SGHTA and CDR2 FQGTGA. Calling Graves' hyperthyroidism stable meant ophthalmopathy did not progress within 18 months. TCR beta CDR3 regions were amplified from RNA. The HTBI set primed first-round TCR CDR3 RT-PCR. TCRdb reprocessed the multiplex PCR reads with MiXCR, giving one entry per CDR3 protein. The table lists 500,000 to 750,000 distinct CDR3 sequences, about half of them singletons. This clonotype was obtained from a woman younger than 35 with Graves' hyperthyroidism. The V and J genes are TRBV7-3 and TRBJ1-3; 7 bases are a match to TRBD1. What was sequenced was peripheral blood or thyroid tissue (not recorded which). CDR3 DNA: TGTGCCAGCAGCTTACGAGGGGGCTATGGAAACACCATATATTTT. The encoded protein is CASSLRGGYGNTIYF.